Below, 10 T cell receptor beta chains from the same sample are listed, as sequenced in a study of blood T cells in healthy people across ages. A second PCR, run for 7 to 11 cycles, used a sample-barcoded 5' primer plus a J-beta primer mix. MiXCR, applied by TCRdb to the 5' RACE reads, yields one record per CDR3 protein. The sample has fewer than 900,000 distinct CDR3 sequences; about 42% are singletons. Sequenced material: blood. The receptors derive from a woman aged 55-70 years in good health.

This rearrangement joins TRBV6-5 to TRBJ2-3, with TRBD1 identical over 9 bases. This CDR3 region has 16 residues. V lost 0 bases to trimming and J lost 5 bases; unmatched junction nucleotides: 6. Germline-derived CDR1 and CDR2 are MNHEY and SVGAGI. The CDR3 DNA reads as TGTGCCAGCAGTTACTCGGGGACAGGGTCGGGAGATACGCAGTATTTT. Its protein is CASSYSGTGSGDTQYF.

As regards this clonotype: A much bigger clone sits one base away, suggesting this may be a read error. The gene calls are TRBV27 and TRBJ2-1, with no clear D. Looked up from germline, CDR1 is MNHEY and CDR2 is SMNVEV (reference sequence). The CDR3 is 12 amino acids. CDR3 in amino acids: CASSPVGNGQFF. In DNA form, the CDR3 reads TGTGCCAGCAGTCCCGTCGGCAATGGGCAGTTCTTC.

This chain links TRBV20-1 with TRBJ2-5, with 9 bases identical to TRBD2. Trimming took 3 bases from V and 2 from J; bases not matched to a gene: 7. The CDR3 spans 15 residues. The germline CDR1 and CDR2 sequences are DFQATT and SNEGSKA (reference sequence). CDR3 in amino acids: CSARMASGVQETQYF. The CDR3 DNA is TGCAGTGCTAGGATGGCTAGCGGGGTACAAGAGACCCAGTACTTC.

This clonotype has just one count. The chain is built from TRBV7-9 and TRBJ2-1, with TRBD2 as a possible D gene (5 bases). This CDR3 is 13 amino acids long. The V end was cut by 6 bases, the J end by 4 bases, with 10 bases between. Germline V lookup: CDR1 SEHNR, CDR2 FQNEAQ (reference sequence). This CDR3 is CASRRGRYNEQFF. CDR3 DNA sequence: TGTGCCAGCAGACGGGGAAGATACAATGAGCAGTTCTTC.

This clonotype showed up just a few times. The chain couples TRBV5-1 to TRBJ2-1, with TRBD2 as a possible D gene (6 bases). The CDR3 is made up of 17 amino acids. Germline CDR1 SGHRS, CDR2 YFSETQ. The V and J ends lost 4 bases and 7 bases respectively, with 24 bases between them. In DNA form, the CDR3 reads TGCGCCAGCAGCCCGATTAAAGTCGTGGGCGGGGAAAATGAGCAGTTCTTC. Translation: CASSPIKVVGGENEQFF. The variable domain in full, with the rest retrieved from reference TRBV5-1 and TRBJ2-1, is KAGVTQTPRYLIKTRGQQVTLSCSPISGHRSVSWYQQTPGQGLQFLFEYFSETQRNKGNFPGRFSGRQFSNSRSEMNVSTLELGDSALYLCASSPIKVVGGENEQFFGPGTRLTVL.

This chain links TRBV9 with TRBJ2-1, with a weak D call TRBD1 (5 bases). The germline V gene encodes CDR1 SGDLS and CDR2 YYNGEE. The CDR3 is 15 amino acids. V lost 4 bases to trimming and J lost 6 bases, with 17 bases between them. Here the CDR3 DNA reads TGTGCCAGCAGCCTAGGTGGGGCAGTCTCCAATGAGCAGTTCTTC. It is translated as CASSLGGAVSNEQFF.

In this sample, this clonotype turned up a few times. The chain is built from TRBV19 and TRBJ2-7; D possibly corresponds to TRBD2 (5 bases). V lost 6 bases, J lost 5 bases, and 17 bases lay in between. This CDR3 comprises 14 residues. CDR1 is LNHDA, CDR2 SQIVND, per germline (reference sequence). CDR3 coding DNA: TGTGCCAGTAGGTTGGTCACGGGGAGCCACGAGCAGTACTTC. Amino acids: CASRLVTGSHEQYF. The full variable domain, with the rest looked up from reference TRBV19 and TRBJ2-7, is DGGITQSPKYLFRKEGQNVTLSCEQNLNHDAMYWYRQDPGQGLRLIYYSQIVNDFQKGDIAEGYSVSREKKESFPLTVTSAQKNPTAFYLCASRLVTGSHEQYFGPGTRLTVT.

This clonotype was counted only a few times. CDR3 sequence (DNA): TGTGCCAGCAGCCCAAGGACTACCCCAGAAGAGACCCAGTACTTC. It yields the protein CASSPRTTPEETQYF. The V gene is TRBV9, the J gene TRBJ2-5; D is perhaps TRBD2 (6 bases). Looked up from germline, CDR1 is SGDLS and CDR2 is YYNGEE. Trimming removed 4 bases from V and 3 bases from J, with 16 bases in between. CDR3 length: 15 amino acids.

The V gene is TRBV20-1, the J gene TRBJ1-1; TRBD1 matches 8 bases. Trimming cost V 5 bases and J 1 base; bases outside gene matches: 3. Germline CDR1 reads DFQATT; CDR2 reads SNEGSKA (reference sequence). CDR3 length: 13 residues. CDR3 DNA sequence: TGCAGTGCTCTGACAGGGGCGAACACTGAAGCTTTCTTT. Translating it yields CSALTGANTEAFF.

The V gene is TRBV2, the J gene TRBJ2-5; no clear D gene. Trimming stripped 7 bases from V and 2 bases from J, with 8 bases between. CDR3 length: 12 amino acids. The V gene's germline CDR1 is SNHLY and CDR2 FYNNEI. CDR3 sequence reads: CASKVLQETQYF. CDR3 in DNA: TGTGCCAGCAAGGTCTTACAAGAGACCCAGTACTTC. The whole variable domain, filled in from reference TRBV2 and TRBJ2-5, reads EPEVTQTPSHQVTQMGQEVILRCVPISNHLYFYWYRQILGQKVEFLVSFYNNEISEKSEIFDDQFSVERPDGSNFTLKIRSTKLEDSAMYFCASKVLQETQYFGPGTRLLVL.